One TCR beta chain is described in this entry. The target antigen is unknown. The PCR used 60 Vbeta and 13 Jbeta primers. The table came from immunoSEQ multiplex PCR; TCRdb's copy has only in-frame clones and leaves some out. The sample has 150,000 or so clones, around 82% seen once. CDR1 and CDR2 from the germline V gene are LNHNV and YYDKDF (reference sequence). This CDR3 has 14 amino acids. V was clipped by 3 bases and J by 4 bases; unmatched bases: 3. The data were obtained in a study of cytomegalovirus exposure and HLA in healthy donors. Study-level information: An analysis done earlier identified about 100 million unique TCR beta sequences from about 179 million T cells.

Findings and limits, study-wide: Several of the most significant clusters were apparently associated with common viral pathogens in a later analysis. In the analysis, some V segments, TRBV6-2 and TRBV6-3 included, were excluded as indistinguishable.

Sequenced material: PBMCs. This clonotype originated in a woman in her 50s in good health and CMV-seropositive. This chain uses TRBV15 with TRBJ1-2, with 9 nucleotides matching TRBD1. The CDR3 is CATSRGQGPYGYTF. The CDR3 DNA follows: TGTGCCACCAGCAGGGGACAGGGCCCCTATGGCTACACCTTC.